These 8 T cell receptor beta chains were all obtained from the same sample, sequenced in a study of Ad26.COV2.S vaccination and SARS-CoV-2 variants. TCRdb keeps only in-frame clones here, not all; method: immunoSEQ multiplex PCR. The sample records hundreds of thousands of clones, around 90% being singletons. Treatment defined: roughly 18 received Ad26.COV2.S at low or high dose, single or two shots; several received placebo; per-sample allocation not given. Collection of samples fell on day 63 after the first vaccine or placebo injection. The sample in question was peripheral blood, obtained in a trial of Ad26.COV2.S vaccine versus placebo. The receptor source for this set is a person aged 18-60 years who received the Ad26.COV2.S COVID-19 vaccine or a placebo.

The chain recombines TRBV27 with TRBJ1-1; D gene ambiguous. CDR1 and CDR2 (germline): MNHEY, SMNVEV (reference sequence). The CDR3 runs to 14 residues. Trimming removed 3 bases at V and 5 bases at J, with 13 bases between. The CDR3 sequence is CASSLWPQRTEAFF. CDR3 DNA sequence: TGTGCCAGCAGTTTGTGGCCGCAGAGGACTGAAGCTTTCTTT.

V gene TRBV5-1 combines with J gene TRBJ2-7, with D maybe TRBD1 (6 bases). Trimming took 4 bases from V and 2 from J, leaving 13 bases between them. CDR1 is SGHRS and CDR2 is YFSETQ in the germline V gene. CDR3 length equals 14 residues. The DNA of the CDR3 is TGCGCCAGCAGCACCCTACAGGGAGCCTACGAGCAGTACTTC. It yields the protein CASSTLQGAYEQYF.

This chain links TRBV10-3 with TRBJ2-4; 8 bases map to TRBD2. The germline CDR1 and CDR2 sequences are ENHRY and SYGVKD. CDR3 length: 14 amino acids. V trimming: 5 bases; J trimming: 3 bases; junction bases outside the gene matches: 3. The CDR3 is CAISTTSGKNIQYF. For the CDR3, the DNA is TGTGCCATCAGTACCACTAGCGGCAAAAACATTCAGTACTTC.

This chain links TRBV7-9 with TRBJ2-3; 12 bases are shared with TRBD2. With V trimmed by 4 bases and J by 3 bases, 5 bases remained unmatched. Germline CDR1 and CDR2: SEHNR and FQNEAQ (reference sequence). The CDR3 has 16 amino acids. Here the CDR3 DNA reads TGTGCCAGCAGCTCACTAGCGGGGGGCGGGACAGATACGCAGTATTTT. This codes for CASSSLAGGGTDTQYF.

The genes are TRBV25-1 and TRBJ1-3; D is possibly TRBD1 (6 bases). Germline CDR1 MGHDK, CDR2 SYGVNS. CDR3 length: 15 residues. Trimming shortened V by 5 bases and J by 0 bases, and 11 bases separated the two germline ends. CDR3 residues: CASSRGGGSGNTIYF. The CDR3 DNA is TGTGCCAGCAGTCGAGGAGGGGGCTCTGGAAACACCATATATTTT.

The chain employs TRBV28 and TRBJ1-3; perhaps TRBD1 as D (5 bases). V lost 5 bases to trimming and J lost 2 bases, with 16 bases between them. The germline V gene encodes CDR1 MDHEN and CDR2 SYDVKM. The CDR3 loop spans 16 amino acids. The CDR3 DNA sequence: TGTGCCAGCAGTCCCCCCCGGGGACTCCCTGGAAACACCATATATTTT. Amino acid sequence: CASSPPRGLPGNTIYF.

DNA for the CDR3: TGTGCCAGCAGCCAAGTGGCGACAGGGGTGTGGCAGCCCCAGCATTTT. Translating it yields CASSQVATGVWQPQHF. The V and J genes are TRBV4-2 and TRBJ1-5; 8 bases map to TRBD1. Germline CDR1 reads LGHNA; CDR2 reads YNFKEQ. The ends lost 1 base at V and 7 bases at J; junction bases unmatched: 9. CDR3 length equals 16 residues.

The V call is TRBV18, the J call TRBJ2-5; D is perhaps TRBD1 (6 bases). The CDR3 consists of 14 residues. Germline CDR1 reads KGHSH; CDR2 reads LQKENI. The V gene lost 3 bases and the J gene lost 4 bases, with 12 bases spanning the gap. In nucleotides, the CDR3 is TGTGCCAGCTCACCCACAGGGATAGGAGAGACCCAGTACTTC. Amino acid sequence: CASSPTGIGETQYF. The variable domain in full, with the rest retrieved from reference TRBV18 and TRBJ2-5, is NAGVMQNPRHLVRRRGQEARLRCSPMKGHSHVYWYRQLPEEGLKFMVYLQKENIIDESGMPKERFSAEFPKEGPSILRIQQVVRGDSAAYFCASSPTGIGETQYFGPGTRLLVL.